The T cell receptor beta chain described here comes from a study of T cell clonality in common variable immunodeficiency. This clone occurred many times. The read is 3 residues too short to cover the CDR3 end, so that end is filled in from the germline J gene. Trimming took 5 bases from V and 0 from J, leaving 13 bases between them. The CDR3 spans 16 residues. The germline V gene has CDR1 LNHDA and CDR2 SQIVND (reference sequence). Sequencing input was equivalent genomic DNA from CVID and controls. Assay: immunoSEQ multiplex PCR; the TCRdb copy retains only in-frame clones and omits some. The data show roughly 52,000 clones, with none appearing a single time.

The TCR originated in a person aged 18-70 years in good health. The rearrangement links TRBV19 to TRBJ1-4; D gene uncertain. The specimen sequenced was peripheral blood mononuclear cells. The chain's CDR3 is CASSPRGRPTNEKLFF. The CDR3 DNA, read in part, is TGTGCCAGTAGTCCCCGCGGGCGACCAACTAATGAAAAA. The variable domain in full, with the rest retrieved from reference TRBV19 and TRBJ1-4, is DGGITQSPKYLFRKEGQNVTLSCEQNLNHDAMYWYRQDPGQGLRLIYYSQIVNDFQKGDIAEGYSVSREKKESFPLTVTSAQKNPTAFYLCASSPRGRPTNEKLFFGSGTQLSVL.